A selection of T cell receptor beta chains follows, all from one sample in a study of blood T cell repertoires in COVID-19. Sequencing used immunoSEQ multiplex PCR; TCRdb keeps in-frame clones, though not all of them. The sample shows roughly 150,000 clones, about 80% of them seen only once. Sequenced input: peripheral blood. The receptors were sampled from a man in his sixties with acute or convalescent COVID-19. The CDR3 runs from the conserved cysteine through the conserved F or W. Each record gives: V gene, clone size, J gene, D gene, CDR3 DNA, CDR3 protein. D genes are given only for firm matches. The size entry is marked missing in some rows and otherwise reads once, few, many or a size class.

>TRBV28|once|TRBJ2-3|TRBD2
TGTGCCAGCAGCCCCCATTTAGCGGGAGTTTCAGATACGCAGTATTTT
CASSPHLAGVSDTQYF
>TRBV4-3|.|TRBJ2-6|.
TGCGCCAGCAGCCAATTCTTGGAGCTAGATCACTCTGGGGCCAACGTCCTGACTTTC
CASSQFLELDHSGANVLTF
>TRBV24-1|once|TRBJ2-2|.
TGTGCCACCAGTGATTTAACCCGGGGTCGAAACACCGGGGAGCTGTTTTTT
CATSDLTRGRNTGELFF
>TRBV2|.|TRBJ1-6|.
TGTGCCAGCACGTCCCGGGGGGGCTCCTATAATTCACCCCTCCACTTT
CASTSRGGSYNSPLHF
>TRBV10-3|.|TRBJ1-2|TRBD1
TGTGCCATCACTTCGGACAGGCGAAGTTATGACTACACCTTC
CAITSDRRSYDYTF
>TRBV2|.|TRBJ1-2|.
TGTGCCAGCTCCCTCTCGACGGTGCGGCATGGCTACACCTTC
CASSLSTVRHGYTF
>TRBV19|.|TRBJ1-1|.
TGTGCCAGCGCCGGACGGGGGAACACTGAAGCTTTCTTT
CASAGRGNTEAFF
>TRBV27|.|TRBJ2-1|TRBD2
TGTGCCAGCAGCCTTATCGGGTGGGAGCAGCGGGGGGAATACTACAATGAGCAGTTCTTC
CASSLIGWEQRGEYYNEQFF
>TRBV6-5|.|TRBJ2-2|.
TGTGCCAGCAGTTACGGGACTCGGGGCACCGGGGAGCTGTTTTTT
CASSYGTRGTGELFF
>TRBV29-1|.|TRBJ1-1|TRBD1
TGCAGCGTTGAAGGTGACAGGGTACGAAACACTGAAGCTTTCTTT
CSVEGDRVRNTEAFF